This T cell receptor beta chain was sequenced during a study of blood T cell repertoires in COVID-19. The overall study: Acute and convalescent COVID-19 specimens originated in the United States, Italy and Spain. From T cells, B-cell-depleted T cells, or PBMCs came the material, which was cDNA or gDNA.

V dropped 7 bases and J dropped 5; count of bases not matched to a gene: 4. Germline loops: CDR1 SGDLS, CDR2 YYNGEE. This CDR3 spans 14 amino acids. Original methodology: From reference gene primer amplification, estimates of nucleated cell counts were derived. Clones were sequenced by immunoSEQ multiplex PCR, and TCRdb holds only the in-frame ones, with some missing. The V and J calls and the clone size are those of that table, but D and trimming were determined from the DNA. The sample includes fewer than 200,000 clones, roughly 90% of them seen just once. This rearrangement joins TRBV9 to TRBJ1-4; 11 bases are a match to TRBD1. The TCR was taken from a woman aged 60 to 75 who had recovered from COVID-19. Sequencing was performed on peripheral blood. This CDR3 is CASGRDRGNEKLFF. The CDR3 DNA reads as TGTGCCAGCGGAAGGGACAGGGGGAATGAAAAACTGTTTTTT.